Reported below is one T cell receptor beta chain. The data belong to a study of blood T cell repertoires in COVID-19. Profiling relied on immunoSEQ multiplex PCR, and the TCRdb table lists in-frame clones only, not all of them. The data hold 250,000 to 400,000 clones, with approximately 87% observed a single time. Germline CDR1 LGHDT, CDR2 YNNKEL (reference sequence). CDR3 length equals 16 residues. The V segment lost 4 bases and the J segment 3 bases; nucleotides outside the gene matches: 6. This TCR derives from a woman aged 30 to 39 with COVID-19, enrolled during active disease. This chain links TRBV3-1 (or the pseudogene TRBV3-2) with TRBJ2-3, with 11 bases fitting TRBD1. Sequenced: peripheral blood. The CDR3 DNA reads TGTGCCAGCAGCCCTCGGACAGGGGGCTTGACAGATACGCAGTATTTT. Its protein product is CASSPRTGGLTDTQYF.